The 21 T cell receptor beta chains listed next were all sequenced from one sample in a study of OX40 agonist ivuxolimab in advanced cancers. Clones were read by immunoSEQ multiplex PCR, and TCRdb kept only the in-frame ones, dropping some. In the table there are roughly 55,000 clones, over 70% of which are singletons. This specimen was CD4+ or CD8+ T cells sorted from blood, taken in a trial of the OX40 agonist ivuxolimab. Source of these receptors: an adult with an advanced solid tumor such as melanoma, head and neck, liver or kidney cancer.

The CDR3 reads CASSVGTAYEQYF. The CDR3 region has the DNA TGTGCCAGCAGCGTCGGGACAGCCTACGAGCAGTACTTC. The chain recombines TRBV11-3 with TRBJ2-7, with 7 bases identical to TRBD1. The CDR3 extends over 13 amino acids. Germline CDR1 reads SGHNT; CDR2 reads YENEEA. The V segment lost 5 bases and the J segment 2 bases; nucleotides outside the gene matches: 3.

The rearrangement joins TRBV9 to TRBJ1-1; maybe TRBD1 (6 bases). In germline, CDR1 is SGDLS, CDR2 YYNGEE. The CDR3 has 16 residues. V was shortened by 3 bases and J by 10 bases, with 25 bases between the two germline ends. CDR3 in amino acids: CASSATAGVHWEGAFF. In DNA form, the CDR3 reads TGTGCCAGCAGCGCCACCGCAGGGGTTCACTGGGAGGGAGCTTTCTTT.

This clone was counted ten times or more. This CDR3 is also generated by other DNA sequences in the sample. The genes are TRBV5-1 and TRBJ2-7, with 9 bases matching TRBD1. Looked up from germline, CDR1 is SGHRS and CDR2 is YFSETQ. Losses at the gene ends were 0 bases for V and 4 bases for J; bases not matched to a gene: 5. CDR3 length: 15 residues. CDR3 DNA sequence: TGCGCCAGCAGCTTGGATGGGACAGGGAAGTACGAGCAGTACTTC. This encodes CASSLDGTGKYEQYF.

V usage is TRBV7-6 and J usage is TRBJ1-2; 7 bases map to TRBD1. The CDR3 loop spans 17 amino acids. V lost 5 bases, J lost 4 bases, and 16 bases stayed unmatched. CDR1 is SGHVS and CDR2 is FNYEAQ in the germline V gene. CDR3: CASSLLHPWTGRYGYTF. In nucleotides, the CDR3 is TGTGCCAGCAGCCTCTTACACCCTTGGACAGGACGCTATGGCTACACCTTC.

This sequence joins TRBV6-6 and TRBJ2-7; 13 bases fit TRBD2. Germline V lookup: CDR1 MNHNY, CDR2 SVGAGI (reference sequence). This CDR3 spans 13 amino acids. V gave up 8 bases and J gave up 4 bases; unmatched junction bases: 2. CDR3 coding DNA: TGTGCCAGCGGACTAGCGGGAGTTTACGAGCAGTACTTC. Amino acid sequence: CASGLAGVYEQYF.

This clone has just one count. The V and J genes are TRBV9 and TRBJ2-5; 9 positions agree with TRBD2. Germline CDR1 SGDLS, CDR2 YYNGEE. The CDR3 is 15 amino acids. V shed 2 bases, J shed 2 bases, and the junction held 4 bases outside the gene matches. The CDR3 DNA sequence: TGTGCCAGCAGCGTTGGACTAGCGTCGCAAGAGACCCAGTACTTC. It translates to CASSVGLASQETQYF. Combining the CDR3 with reference TRBV9 and TRBJ2-5 gives the whole variable domain DSGVTQTPKHLITATGQRVTLRCSPRSGDLSVYWYQQSLDQGLQFLIQYYNGEERAKGNILERFSAQQFPDLHSELNLSSLELGDSALYFCASSVGLASQETQYFGPGTRLLVL.

This clone has more than one count but fewer than ten. J is TRBJ2-2 and V is TRBV4-1, with D tentatively TRBD2 (7 bases). Trimming took off 4 bases at V and 5 bases at J, with 14 bases between the two ends. The CDR3 contains 15 residues. Germline V CDR1 and CDR2: MGHRA, YSYEKL. As DNA, the CDR3 is TGCGCCAGCAGCCCTGGAAGGGGGGGAACCGGGGAGCTGTTTTTT. Its protein is CASSPGRGGTGELFF.

This clone has only a few counts. V gene TRBV2 combines with J gene TRBJ1-6; 7 bases are a match to TRBD1. V gave up 7 bases and J gave up 7 bases; unmatched junction bases: 7. The CDR3 is 14 amino acids. Looked up from germline, CDR1 is SNHLY and CDR2 is FYNNEI. The CDR3 DNA reads TGTGCCAGCAAAAGGGACAGAGGGAATTCACCCCTCCACTTT. It is translated as CASKRDRGNSPLHF.

In this sample, this clone turned up once. The chain is built from TRBV7-9 and TRBJ1-1; no reliable D call. The CDR3 totals 12 residues. The germline V gene encodes CDR1 SEHNR and CDR2 FQNEAQ (reference sequence). The germline V and J ends were trimmed by 8 bases and 1 base, with 8 bases remaining between them. CDR3 nucleotides: TGTGCCAGCCAGCGACAGAACACTGAAGCTTTCTTT. As protein: CASQRQNTEAFF.

The gene calls are TRBV9 and TRBJ2-7, with D tentatively TRBD1 or TRBD2 (6 bases each). The CDR3 runs 16 residues. V was pared by 3 bases and J by 6 bases, with 22 bases between. Per germline, CDR1 SGDLS and CDR2 YYNGEE. CDR3 in DNA: TGTGCCAGCAGCGACGGAGGGGGGCTATCGACGGTCGAGCAGTACTTC. Its protein is CASSDGGGLSTVEQYF.

The CDR3 sequence is CASSPDRRTSGNSYEQYF. The CDR3 DNA reads as TGTGCCAGCTCACCAGACAGACGCACTAGCGGGAACTCCTACGAGCAGTACTTC. The rearrangement joins TRBV18 to TRBJ2-7, with 10 positions matching TRBD2. CDR1 KGHSH and CDR2 LQKENI come from the germline V gene. The junction had 10 bases not matched to a gene; V was cut back by 2 bases and J by 0 bases. The CDR3 spans 18 residues.

The chain combines TRBV6-1 with TRBJ2-3; maybe TRBD2 (6 bases). V lost 7 bases and J 0 bases, leaving 14 bases between the germline ends. Germline assignment: CDR1 MNHNS and CDR2 SASEGT. This CDR3 region has 15 residues. CDR3 loop: CASIRGTTSTDTQYF. The CDR3 DNA follows: TGTGCCAGCATACGGGGGACCACTAGCACAGATACGCAGTATTTT.

The gene calls are TRBV28 and TRBJ2-7; 8 bases match TRBD2. Germline-derived CDR1 and CDR2 are MDHEN and SYDVKM. Trimming took 3 bases from V and 1 from J; bases not matched to a gene: 8. This CDR3 comprises 16 residues. The CDR3 region is CASSFYLGLASYEQYF. In DNA, the CDR3 is TGTGCCAGCAGTTTTTACCTTGGACTAGCTTCCTACGAGCAGTACTTC.

This chain connects TRBV19 to TRBJ1-5, with D unresolved. The V gene's germline CDR1 is LNHDA and CDR2 SQIVND (reference sequence). V gave up 4 bases and J gave up 3 bases, with 10 bases separating them. The CDR3 runs 14 residues. The CDR3 protein is CASSTTVNNQPQHF. Written as DNA, the CDR3 is TGTGCCAGTAGTACTACAGTCAACAATCAGCCCCAGCATTTT.

The rearrangement links TRBV6-1 to TRBJ2-2; 7 bases line up with TRBD1. In germline, CDR1 is MNHNS, CDR2 SASEGT. J was trimmed by 3 bases and V by 11 bases; bases with no gene match: 9. This CDR3 is 14 amino acids long. For the CDR3, the DNA is TGTGCCTCCAGGGAACAGGGGCACACCGGGGAGCTGTTTTTT. Protein sequence: CASREQGHTGELFF.

The V call is TRBV7-8, the J call TRBJ1-5; no firm D call. The length of the CDR3 is 12 residues. V was clipped by 0 bases and J by 6 bases, with 3 bases between them. The germline CDR1 and CDR2 sequences are SGHVS and FQNEAQ. CDR3 region: CASSLAAQPQHF. DNA for the CDR3: TGTGCCAGCAGCTTAGCGGCTCAGCCCCAGCATTTT.

The chain has TRBV18 and TRBJ2-3; the D gene is possibly TRBD2 (6 bases). V gave up 6 bases and J gave up 2 bases, with 15 bases separating them. This CDR3 contains 15 residues. Germline lookup yields CDR1 KGHSH and CDR2 LQKENI. This CDR3 reads CASSTSRGITDTQYF. In DNA, the CDR3 is TGTGCCAGCTCTACCTCTCGGGGGATCACAGATACGCAGTATTTT.

The chain has TRBV6-7 and TRBJ1-2; weak D call: TRBD1 (6 bases). TRBV6-7 is recorded as an ORF, its role being uncertain. V dropped 5 bases and J dropped 5 bases, with 12 bases sitting between them. This CDR3 region has 13 residues. The CDR3 region has the DNA TGTGCCAGCAGTCGACGGACAGCTTATGGCTACACCTTC. It is translated as CASSRRTAYGYTF.

The V gene is TRBV7-2, the J gene TRBJ2-7; 7 nucleotides align to TRBD2. The CDR3 is 15 amino acids. Germline V gene data show CDR1 as SGHTA and CDR2 as FQGNSA. With 7 bases clipped from V and 0 bases from J, the junction kept 9 bases outside the gene matches. The CDR3, as DNA: TGTGCCAGCAACCGACCGGGGAGGGGCTCCTACGAGCAGTACTTC. Its protein product is CASNRPGRGSYEQYF.

The gene calls are TRBV28 and TRBJ2-5, with D uncertain. The V gene lost 1 base and the J gene lost 6 bases, with 12 bases spanning the gap. The germline gives CDR1 MDHEN, CDR2 SYDVKM. The CDR3 sequence is 14 residues long. In DNA, the CDR3 is TGTGCCAGCAGTTTATCCCAACCTATGAAGACCCAGTACTTC. Protein sequence: CASSLSQPMKTQYF.

The genes are TRBV19 and TRBJ2-7; D call uncertain. V lost 3 bases and J lost 0, with 9 bases in between. The CDR3 has 14 residues. Germline V CDR1 and CDR2: LNHDA, SQIVND (reference sequence). DNA of the CDR3: TGTGCCAGTAGTATCGAAGCGCTCTCCTACGAGCAGTACTTC. This encodes CASSIEALSYEQYF. Full variable domain (missing parts from reference TRBV19 and TRBJ2-7): DGGITQSPKYLFRKEGQNVTLSCEQNLNHDAMYWYRQDPGQGLRLIYYSQIVNDFQKGDIAEGYSVSREKKESFPLTVTSAQKNPTAFYLCASSIEALSYEQYFGPGTRLTVT.